This T cell receptor beta chain comes out of a study of long-term antiretroviral therapy in people with HIV. Study at large: There is a gap of about a decade between the earliest samples and the later 2015 immediate-ART recommendation.

This clone was picked up a small number of times. Participants who had HIV were, without exception, treated in the United States. Specimens held 1-10 million cryopreserved PBMC prior to DNA extraction. Researchers report immunoSEQ v3.0 was run at survey level. Some clones are missing from TCRdb's copy, which holds only in-frame ones; the method was immunoSEQ multiplex PCR. The table records 33,000 or so clones, 97% of them present only once. Per the germline V gene, CDR1 is SGHNT and CDR2 is YENEEA. CDR3 length: 14 amino acids. The V gene lost 5 bases and the J gene lost 1 base, with 10 bases spanning the gap.

The rearrangement joins TRBV11-3 to TRBJ2-3, with D tentatively TRBD2 (6 bases). The sequence was collected from a man younger than 40 with HIV. The source material was unsorted PBMCs, sampled 7.6 years after starting antiretroviral therapy. This chain's CDR3 is CASSEGGRTDTQYF. CDR3 in DNA: TGTGCCAGCAGCGAGGGAGGACGCACAGATACGCAGTATTTT.